This T cell receptor (beta chain) comes out of a study of blood T cell repertoires in COVID-19. Study as a whole: Samples of COVID-19 (acute and convalescent) were obtained from the United States, Italy and Spain. PBMCs, B-cell-depleted T cells, or T cells provided the cDNA or gDNA that made up the material.

Authors' processing steps: Counts of nucleated cells, estimated from reference gene primer amplification, were obtained. Some clones are missing from TCRdb's copy, which holds only in-frame ones; the method was immunoSEQ multiplex PCR. That table furnishes V, J and clone size, whereas the DNA furnished D and trimming. Among 80,000 to 100,000 clones, 75% to 90% were seen once, and the ten largest hold approximately 19%. Trimming pared 0 bases from V and 9 bases from J, leaving 15 bases between. Germline V lookup: CDR1 SGHNT, CDR2 YYREEE (reference sequence). This CDR3 is 14 amino acids long. The sample taken for sequencing was peripheral blood. This chain links TRBV5-4 with TRBJ2-5; D remains ambiguous. The clonotype comes from a woman of 80 years or more with acute or convalescent COVID-19. The CDR3 loop is CASSLDTAVVAQYF. In DNA form, the CDR3 reads TGTGCCAGCAGCTTGGATACAGCCGTCGTGGCCCAGTACTTC. The full variable domain, with the rest looked up from reference TRBV5-4 and TRBJ2-5, is ETGVTQSPTHLIKTRGQQVTLRCSSQSGHNTVSWYQQALGQGPQFIFQYYREEENGRGNFPPRFSGLQFPNYSSELNVNALELDDSALYLCASSLDTAVVAQYFGPGTRLLVL.